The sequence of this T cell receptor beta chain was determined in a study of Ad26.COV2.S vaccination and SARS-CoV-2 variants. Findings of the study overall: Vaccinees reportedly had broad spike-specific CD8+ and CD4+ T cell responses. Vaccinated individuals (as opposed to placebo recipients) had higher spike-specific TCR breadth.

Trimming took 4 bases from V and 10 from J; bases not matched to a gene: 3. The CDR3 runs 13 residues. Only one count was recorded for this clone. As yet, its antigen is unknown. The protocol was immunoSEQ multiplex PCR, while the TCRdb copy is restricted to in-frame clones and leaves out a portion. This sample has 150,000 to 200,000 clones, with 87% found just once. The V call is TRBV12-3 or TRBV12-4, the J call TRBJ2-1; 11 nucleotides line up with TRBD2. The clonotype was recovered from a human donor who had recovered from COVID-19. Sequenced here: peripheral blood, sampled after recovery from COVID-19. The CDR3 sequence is CASSSTSGKEQFF. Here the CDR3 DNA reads TGTGCCAGCAGTTCGACTAGCGGGAAAGAGCAGTTCTTC.